This T cell receptor (beta chain) was sequenced for a study of T-cell reconstitution after alpha-beta-depleted transplantation in children. Preparing the TCRbeta library involved the use of unique molecular identifiers. One entry per CDR3 protein results from TCRdb running MiXCR on the PCR reads. The data show 150,000 to 250,000 distinct CDR3 sequences, roughly 15% seen once. The CDR3 spans 12 residues. Trimming pared 3 bases from V and 4 bases from J, leaving 5 bases between. Per the germline V gene, CDR1 is SGHAT and CDR2 is FQDESV (reference sequence). Here the sequenced sample was PBMCs from the stem cell graft donor, taken from the stem cell graft. J is TRBJ2-3 and V is TRBV11-1; D uncertain. The clonotype comes from a human donor who donated a stem cell graft to a child with acute lymphoblastic leukemia. The CDR3 sequence is CASSFSADTQYF. The CDR3 nucleotides are TGTGCCAGCAGCTTTAGTGCAGATACGCAGTATTTT.